The present T cell receptor beta chain was sequenced within a study of cytomegalovirus exposure and HLA in healthy donors (dated by TCRdb to 2016 to 2017). Background on the whole study: An earlier analysis of some 550 of the donors reported 250 to 300 Gb of sequence data and 120 million or so unique TCR beta sequences from 150 million to 200 million T cells. About 280 gigabases of sequencing data and about 92 million unique TCR sequences made up an early release that covered about 640 HLA-typed donors. Of the roughly 420 genotyped donors, less than 85% were placed in the genetic ancestry cluster associated with self-reported Caucasian donors. The study aimed to test whether cataloging public T cell receptors could reveal signatures of past pathogen exposure. The T cell repertoires of about 700 subjects were profiled by immunosequencing and related to cytomegalovirus serostatus. Besides the first cohort of hundreds of subjects, a separate validation cohort made up of 120 different subjects was used. The study combined high-throughput TCR immunosequencing, statistical association of individual TCRs with disease status, and machine learning to predict cytomegalovirus infection status. In a later analysis, previously published TCR beta repertoires from 550 to 750 donors were re-analyzed and high-resolution HLA genotyping was added so that TCR occurrence patterns could be studied. Rather than drawing on any new phenotypic data, the later analysis identified candidate immune exposures from TCR beta sequences and the way those sequences occurred across donors. An earlier analysis of nearly 600 of the donors applied high-throughput TCR beta sequencing to assess whether each TCR beta V gene segment acted as functional or pseudogenic. Donor age, sex, ethnicity and CMV serostatus were collected together with the repertoire data. A later genetic analysis took genome-wide SNP genotypes for about three fifths of the 666 donors and used that subset as a discovery cohort. All discovery cohort repertoires had been generated on a single sequencing platform. Class I and class II HLA loci were covered by the typing at four-digit resolution. The number of donors typed differed by locus, with roughly 620-640 for A, B, C, DRB1 and DQB1, 522 for DQA1, 600 to 610 for DPA1, and about 450 for DPB1. Several DR-DQ haplotypes were handled as single units for association and clustering because linkage in the cohort was strong. Across 398 genotyped donors of the cohort, an average of approximately 200,000 unique TCR beta nucleotide sequences per donor were sequenced, and roughly 20% of those sequences were non-productive.

V drops 4 bases and J drops 0 bases, leaving 5 bases in between. The CDR3 contains 14 residues, cysteine and phenylalanine counted. Of the read, only the CDR3 DNA is kept; its 42 bases are in frame from base 1. The germline V gene provides CDR1 SGHDT and CDR2 YYEEEE. The method behind the library was the immunoSEQ multiplex PCR assay. For the multiplex PCR, a mixture combining 60 forward primers for TCR Vbeta segments and 13 reverse primers for TCR Jbeta segments was used. The CDR3 region of rearranged TCR beta genes was amplified from genomic DNA with a multiplex PCR assay. On the Illumina HiSeq System, the amplified TCR beta libraries were sequenced as 87-base-pair reads. In the original analysis: In a later analysis, roughly 80 million unique TCR beta chains were counted across the approximately 620 repertoires, and about 9.9 million of these chains were shared by at least two donors. To remove PCR and sequencing errors, raw reads were error-corrected and collapsed into unique sequences using a nearest-neighbor algorithm that merged closely related sequences. To assign V, D and J gene segments, CDR3 sequences were aligned to IMGT reference sequences. For a sequence to be retained, at least a six-nucleotide match to both a V gene segment and a J gene segment was required. Rearrangements were called productive when the CDR3 lacked stop codons and stayed in frame with V and J; all others were non-productive. Following IMGT convention, CDR3 was defined as the stretch from the second conserved V-encoded cysteine up to the conserved J-encoded phenylalanine. In an earlier analysis of around 540 of the donors, sequences lacking an unambiguous match to a single V gene segment were excluded. An earlier analysis of 587 of the donors classified V segments as functional when productive rearrangements were above 56.7% and as segregating when the standard deviation between donors was above 5%. A statistical classification framework was built to diagnose cytomegalovirus status from the catalog of TCR beta chain sequences. In a later analysis, V and J genes were assigned by comparing TCR nucleotide sequences against IMGT/GENE-DB human TR gene sequences. In a later analysis, CDR3 sequences and most-parsimonious VDJ recombination scenarios were assigned using the TCRdist pipeline. In a later analysis, every TCR beta chain was defined by the combination of its CDR3 amino acid sequence and its V-gene family, and reads without a unique V-gene family were dropped. To address suspected cross-contamination and a sequencing artifact, a later analysis removed roughly 640 highly shared, low-generation-probability nucleotide sequences. In a later analysis, a clonal expansion index was calculated for each public chain from normalized within-repertoire ranks of inferred template counts. Generation probabilities in a later analysis came from a VDJ recombination model fitted to out-of-frame rearrangements, and those results were checked against IGoR. In a later analysis, TCR-TCR, TCR-HLA and TCR-CMV co-occurrence was scored with hypergeometric tests, and a repertoire-size bias correction was applied to TCR pairs. To estimate false discovery rates, a later analysis permuted the HLA or CMV assignments 20 times. In a later analysis, co-occurring TCRs were grouped using DBSCAN, and TCRdist sequence similarity was added for clustering within HLA-allele-positive subsets. For co-occurrence clustering, repertoires with fewer than 30,000 or more than 120,000 public chains were excluded, along with several repertoires with anomalous nucleotide sharing. TCRdb took over this immuneACCESS table, retaining in-frame rearrangements with V and J assigned. Such tables are incomplete; in checked studies, under half of the missing clones stem from an unresolved V gene, and the remainder is unexplained. V and J calls and clone size are copied from that table; D and trimming were computed from the DNA. In this sample the table shows about 180,000 clones, about 80% of which occur a single time. 4.8% of the sample is taken by the ten largest.

The cohort comprised fewer than 750 healthy bone marrow donors. At the time of sampling, all cohort members were nominally healthy, though unrecorded immune exposures were likely present. The donor was CMV seronegative and belonged to the group of more than 300 seronegative cohort members. Every donor gave a peripheral blood sample, and the peripheral blood mononuclear cells from that sample were used for TCR beta sequencing. Genomic DNA extraction from the blood cell samples was performed with the Qiagen DNeasy Blood Extraction Kit. This clone showed up just once. Its antigen remains undetermined. The record has no base qualities; no much larger clone is one base away. General study outcomes and caveats: Some IMGT-functional V segments, including TRBV6-2 and TRBV6-3, could not be distinguished by the 87-base-pair reads and were therefore excluded. In a later genetic analysis, a missense DCLRE1C variant was associated with V-gene and J-gene trimming of TCR beta chains, and the association was replicated in an independent cohort. The authors suggested that the approach could potentially be extended to other disease states and immunological phenotypes. Correlated functional status among segregating V segments might reflect linkage disequilibrium, but an unknown experimental factor could not be ruled out. In a later analysis, several top co-occurrence clusters were reported to appear linked to parvovirus B19, influenza, CMV and Epstein-Barr virus. The study listed 164 TCR beta chains as associated with cytomegalovirus. The earlier analysis of some 560 of the donors excluded approximately 15 rarely observed V segments, including chromosome 9 orphons, because counts were too low. For the cohort, immune exposure information was limited to CMV serostatus. A group of highly shared sequence variants was considered likely to be a technical artifact of the sequencing pipeline. A few of the identified cytomegalovirus-associated TCR beta chains were confirmed in vitro to be specific for cytomegalovirus antigens. In a later analysis, TCR association rates were found to vary across HLA loci, with the most associated TCRs seen for DRB1 alleles and the fewest for HLA-C alleles. Most CMV-associated TCR beta chains appeared to be HLA-restricted in a later analysis, and the HLA associations seemed to be driven largely by CMV exposure. Sequencing depth was assumed to be roughly uniform across donors in the presence/absence analyses, though that assumption may not hold. A further reported finding was that TCR beta sequences accurately predicted the HLA-A and HLA-B alleles for most subjects in the first cohort. When HLA alleles, especially DR and DQ, strongly co-occurred, TCR associations were difficult to assign to individual alleles. A later genetic analysis reported fewer N-insertions in productive TCRs among donors in an Asian-associated ancestry cluster than the approximately 670-donor mean. The classifier was reported to diagnose cytomegalovirus status with high specificity and sensitivity in both the original and validation cohorts. Specific HLA alleles were associated with 15,000 to 20,000 TCR beta sequences at a false discovery rate of 0.05 in a later analysis. The cohort was sequenced for TCR beta chains only, and without alpha or paired-chain data the features that could be detected were limited. In an earlier analysis of approximately 600 of the donors, most TCR beta V segments were observed in productive rearrangements about 87% or about 30% of the time, broadly matching IMGT annotations. Because HLA typing was missing for some donors at each locus, association tests included only the typed subset. While some public TCRs were present in many individuals, most TCR sequences turned up only very rarely across donors. Compared with equally common non-associated chains, HLA-associated TCR beta chains in a later analysis were more clonally expanded and had lower generation probabilities.

The source is a man aged 18 to 29 in good health and CMV-seronegative. The chain couples TRBV5-6 to TRBJ1-6; no D gene can be assigned with confidence. Sequenced input: PBMCs. In nucleotide form, the sequence is TGTGCCAGCAGCACGGGCTCCTATAATTCACCCCTCCACTTT. Its amino acids are CASSTGSYNSPLHF. With the portions outside the CDR3 filled from the reference TRBV5-6 and TRBJ1-6 genes, the complete variable region becomes DAGVTQSPTHLIKTRGQQVTLRCSPKSGHDTVSWYQQALGQGPQFIFQYYEEEERQRGNFPDRFSGHQFPNYSSELNVNALLLGDSALYLCASSTGSYNSPLHFGNGTRLTVT.